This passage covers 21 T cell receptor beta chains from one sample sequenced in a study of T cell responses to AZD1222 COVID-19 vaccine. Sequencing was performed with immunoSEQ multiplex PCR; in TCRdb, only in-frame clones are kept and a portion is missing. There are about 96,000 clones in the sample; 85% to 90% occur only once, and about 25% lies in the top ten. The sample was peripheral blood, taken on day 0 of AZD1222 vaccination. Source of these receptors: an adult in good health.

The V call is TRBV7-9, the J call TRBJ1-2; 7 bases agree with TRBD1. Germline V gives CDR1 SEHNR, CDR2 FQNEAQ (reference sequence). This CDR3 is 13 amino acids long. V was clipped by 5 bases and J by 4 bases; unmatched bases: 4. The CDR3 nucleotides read TGTGCCAGCAGCACCGGGACAGCCTATGGCTACACCTTC. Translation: CASSTGTAYGYTF.

This CDR3 is CASRRTDMGNQPQHF. The CDR3 DNA is TGTGCCAGTAGGAGGACCGATATGGGCAATCAGCCCCAGCATTTT. The chain employs TRBV19 and TRBJ1-5; D unresolved. Trimming cost V 6 bases and J 2 bases, with 14 bases left between them. CDR1 and CDR2 (germline): LNHDA, SQIVND (reference sequence). This CDR3 contains 15 residues. Drawing the rest from reference TRBV19 and TRBJ1-5, the complete variable domain is DGGITQSPKYLFRKEGQNVTLSCEQNLNHDAMYWYRQDPGQGLRLIYYSQIVNDFQKGDIAEGYSVSREKKESFPLTVTSAQKNPTAFYLCASRRTDMGNQPQHFGDGTRLSIL.

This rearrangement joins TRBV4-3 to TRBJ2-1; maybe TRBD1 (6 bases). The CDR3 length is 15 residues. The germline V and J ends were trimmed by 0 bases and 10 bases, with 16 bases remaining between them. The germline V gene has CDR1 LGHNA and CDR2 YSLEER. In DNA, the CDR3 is TGCGCCAGCAGCCAAGATGTCCTTGGGGGCATCGAGCAGTTCTTC. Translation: CASSQDVLGGIEQFF.

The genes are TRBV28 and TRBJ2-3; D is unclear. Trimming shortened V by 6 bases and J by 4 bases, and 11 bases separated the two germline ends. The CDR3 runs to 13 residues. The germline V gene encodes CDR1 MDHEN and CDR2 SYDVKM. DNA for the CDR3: TGTGCCAGCAGCCCGCAGGCGCCAGATACGCAGTATTTT. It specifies CASSPQAPDTQYF.

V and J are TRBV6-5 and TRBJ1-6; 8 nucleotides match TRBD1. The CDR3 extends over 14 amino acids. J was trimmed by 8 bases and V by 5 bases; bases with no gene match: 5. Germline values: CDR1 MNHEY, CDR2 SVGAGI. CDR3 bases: TGTGCCAGCAGTCAGACAGGGGTGGATTCACCCCTCCACTTT. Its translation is CASSQTGVDSPLHF.

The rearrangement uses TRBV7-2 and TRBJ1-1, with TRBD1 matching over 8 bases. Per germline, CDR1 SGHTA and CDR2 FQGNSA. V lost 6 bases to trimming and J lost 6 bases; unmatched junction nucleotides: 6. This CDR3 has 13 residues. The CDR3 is CASRDRAKSEAFF. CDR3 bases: TGTGCCAGCAGGGACAGGGCTAAATCTGAAGCTTTCTTT.

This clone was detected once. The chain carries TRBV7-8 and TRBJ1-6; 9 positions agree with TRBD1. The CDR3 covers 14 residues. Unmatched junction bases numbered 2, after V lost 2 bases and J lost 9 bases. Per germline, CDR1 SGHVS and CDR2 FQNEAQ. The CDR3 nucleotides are TGTGCCAGCAGCTTAATGACAGGGGGTTCACCCCTCCACTTT. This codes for CASSLMTGGSPLHF.

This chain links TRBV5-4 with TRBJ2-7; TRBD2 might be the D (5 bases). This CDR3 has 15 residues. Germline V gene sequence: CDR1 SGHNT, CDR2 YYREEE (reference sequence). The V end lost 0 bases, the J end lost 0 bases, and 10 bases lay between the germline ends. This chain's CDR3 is CASSLVGGSSYEQYF. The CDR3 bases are TGTGCCAGCAGCTTGGTTGGCGGGTCCTCCTACGAGCAGTACTTC. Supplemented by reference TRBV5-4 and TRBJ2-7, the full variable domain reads ETGVTQSPTHLIKTRGQQVTLRCSSQSGHNTVSWYQQALGQGPQFIFQYYREEENGRGNFPPRFSGLQFPNYSSELNVNALELDDSALYLCASSLVGGSSYEQYFGPGTRLTVT.

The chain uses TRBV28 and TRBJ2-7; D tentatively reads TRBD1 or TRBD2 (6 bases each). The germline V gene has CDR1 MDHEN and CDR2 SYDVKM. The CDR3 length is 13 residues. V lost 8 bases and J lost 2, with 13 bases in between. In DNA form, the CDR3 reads TGTGCCAGCGTGACAGGAGGGACCTACGAGCAGTACTTC. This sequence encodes CASVTGGTYEQYF.

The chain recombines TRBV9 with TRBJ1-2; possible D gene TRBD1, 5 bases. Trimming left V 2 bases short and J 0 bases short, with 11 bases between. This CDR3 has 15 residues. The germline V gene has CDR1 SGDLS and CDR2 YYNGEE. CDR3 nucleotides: TGTGCCAGCAGCGTCGGAGGGGCTTCTAACTATGGCTACACCTTC. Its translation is CASSVGGASNYGYTF.

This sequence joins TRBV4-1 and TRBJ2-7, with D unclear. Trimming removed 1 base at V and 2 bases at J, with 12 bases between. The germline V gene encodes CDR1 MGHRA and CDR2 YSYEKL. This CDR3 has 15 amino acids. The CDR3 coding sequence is TGCGCCAGCAGCCAAGGACCGGAGTCGGCCTACGAGCAGTACTTC. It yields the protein CASSQGPESAYEQYF.

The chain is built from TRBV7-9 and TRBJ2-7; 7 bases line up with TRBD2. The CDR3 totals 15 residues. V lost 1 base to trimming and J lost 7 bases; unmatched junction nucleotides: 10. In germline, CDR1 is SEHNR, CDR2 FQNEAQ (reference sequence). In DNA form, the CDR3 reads TGTGCCAGCAGCTTAGGACCGGGACTATGGATGGAGCAGTACTTC. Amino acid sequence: CASSLGPGLWMEQYF.

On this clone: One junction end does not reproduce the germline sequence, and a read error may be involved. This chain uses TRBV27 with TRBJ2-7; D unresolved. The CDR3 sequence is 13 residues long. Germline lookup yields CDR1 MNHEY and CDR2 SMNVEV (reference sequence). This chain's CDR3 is CASRFTQSYEQYF. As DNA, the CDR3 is TGTGCCAGCCGTTTCACCCAGTCCTACGAGCAGTACTTC.

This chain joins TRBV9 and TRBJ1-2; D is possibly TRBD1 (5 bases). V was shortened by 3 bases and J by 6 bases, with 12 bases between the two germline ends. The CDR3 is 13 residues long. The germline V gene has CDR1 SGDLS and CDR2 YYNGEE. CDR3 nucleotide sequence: TGTGCCAGCAGCGGGGCAGGGAGGGATGGCTACACCTTC. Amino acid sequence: CASSGAGRDGYTF.

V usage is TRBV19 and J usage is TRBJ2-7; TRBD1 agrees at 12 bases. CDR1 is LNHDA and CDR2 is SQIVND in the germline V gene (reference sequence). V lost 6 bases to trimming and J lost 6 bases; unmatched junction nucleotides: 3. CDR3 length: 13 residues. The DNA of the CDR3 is TGTGCCAGTAGCCGGGACAGGGGGCGCGAGCAGTACTTC. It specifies CASSRDRGREQYF.

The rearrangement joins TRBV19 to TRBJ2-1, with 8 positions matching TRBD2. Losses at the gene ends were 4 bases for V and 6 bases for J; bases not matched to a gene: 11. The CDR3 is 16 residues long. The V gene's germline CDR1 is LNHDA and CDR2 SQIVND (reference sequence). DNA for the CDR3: TGTGCCAGTAGTACCTCGGCGGGAGGCGCCCGCAATGAGCAGTTCTTC. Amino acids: CASSTSAGGARNEQFF. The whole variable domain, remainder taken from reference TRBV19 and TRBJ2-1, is DGGITQSPKYLFRKEGQNVTLSCEQNLNHDAMYWYRQDPGQGLRLIYYSQIVNDFQKGDIAEGYSVSREKKESFPLTVTSAQKNPTAFYLCASSTSAGGARNEQFFGPGTRLTVL.

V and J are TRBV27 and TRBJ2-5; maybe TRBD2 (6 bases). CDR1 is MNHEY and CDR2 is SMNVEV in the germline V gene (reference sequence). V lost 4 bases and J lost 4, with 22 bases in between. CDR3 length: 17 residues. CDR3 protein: CASSSEVIGSAGETQYF. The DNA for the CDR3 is TGTGCCAGCAGTTCGGAGGTGATCGGGAGTGCTGGAGAGACCCAGTACTTC.

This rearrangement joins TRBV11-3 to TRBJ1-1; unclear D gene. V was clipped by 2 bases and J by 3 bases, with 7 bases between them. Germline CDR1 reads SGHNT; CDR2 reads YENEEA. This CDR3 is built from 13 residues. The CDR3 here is CASSLYKYTEAFF. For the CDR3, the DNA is TGTGCCAGCAGCTTATACAAGTACACTGAAGCTTTCTTT.

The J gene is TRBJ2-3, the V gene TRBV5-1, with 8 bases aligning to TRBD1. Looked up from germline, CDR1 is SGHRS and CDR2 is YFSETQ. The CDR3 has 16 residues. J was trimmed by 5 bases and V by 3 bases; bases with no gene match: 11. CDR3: CASSWQGAMSQDTQYF. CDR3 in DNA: TGCGCCAGCAGCTGGCAGGGGGCGATGTCACAAGATACGCAGTATTTT. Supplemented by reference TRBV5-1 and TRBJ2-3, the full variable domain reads KAGVTQTPRYLIKTRGQQVTLSCSPISGHRSVSWYQQTPGQGLQFLFEYFSETQRNKGNFPGRFSGRQFSNSRSEMNVSTLELGDSALYLCASSWQGAMSQDTQYFGPGTRLTVL.

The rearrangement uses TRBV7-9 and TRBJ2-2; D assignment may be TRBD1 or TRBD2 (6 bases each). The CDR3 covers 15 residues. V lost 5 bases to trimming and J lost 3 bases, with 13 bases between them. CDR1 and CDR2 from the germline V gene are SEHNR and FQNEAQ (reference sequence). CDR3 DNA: TGTGCCAGCAGCACTCCGGGGGCGCACACCGGGGAGCTGTTTTTT. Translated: CASSTPGAHTGELFF.

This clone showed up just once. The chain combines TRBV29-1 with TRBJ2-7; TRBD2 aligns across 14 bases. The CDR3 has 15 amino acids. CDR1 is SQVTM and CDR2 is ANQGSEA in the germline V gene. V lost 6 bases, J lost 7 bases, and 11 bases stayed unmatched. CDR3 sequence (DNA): TGCAGCGTCGCGCTGGGGACTAGCGGGAGTAGGGAGCAGTACTTC. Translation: CSVALGTSGSREQYF.